This entry lists 26 T cell receptor beta chains sequenced from one sample in a study of OX40 agonist ivuxolimab in advanced cancers. The library was produced with the immunoSEQ multiplex PCR assay. TCRdb holds this immuneACCESS table with in-frame rearrangements only. Some clones are missing; in checked studies, unresolved V genes explain under half, and the rest has no known cause. A total of tens of thousands of clones appear in this sample, about four fifths of them only once. The ten largest clones represent around 5% of the sample. The source was CD4+ or CD8+ T cells sorted from blood, collected in a trial of the OX40 agonist ivuxolimab. All receptors derive from an adult with an advanced solid tumor such as melanoma, head and neck, liver or kidney cancer.

The chain uses TRBV21-1 and TRBJ2-3; whether TRBD1, the table's D call, matches the DNA was not checked. TRBV21-1 is a pseudogene segment. This CDR3 comprises 19 residues. Here the CDR3 reads CASSKGSRSGQGATDTQYF. In nucleotides, the CDR3 is TGTGCCAGCAGCAAAGGATCCCGGTCGGGACAGGGGGCTACAGATACGCAGTATTTT.

The V gene is TRBV5-4, the J gene TRBJ2-5; D may correspond to TRBD1 or TRBD2 (5 bases each). The germline V and J ends were trimmed by 4 bases and 5 bases, with 18 bases remaining between them. The CDR3 has 15 residues. CDR1 and CDR2 from the germline V gene are SGHNT and YYREEE (reference sequence). The CDR3 sequence: CASSPQRGEYETQYF. The CDR3 DNA follows: TGTGCCAGCAGCCCCCAACGAGGGGAATACGAGACCCAGTACTTC.

The J gene is TRBJ2-7, the V gene TRBV6-1; a possible D gene is TRBD2 (6 bases). CDR3 length: 13 amino acids. CDR1 and CDR2 from the germline V gene are MNHNS and SASEGT. Trimming removed 5 bases at V and 0 bases at J, with 8 bases between. The CDR3 region is CASSSGFSYEQYF. CDR3 nucleotide sequence: TGTGCCAGCAGTAGCGGGTTCTCCTACGAGCAGTACTTC.

The chain joins TRBV5-1 to TRBJ2-6; D uncertain. CDR1 is SGHRS and CDR2 is YFSETQ in the germline V gene. This CDR3 spans 15 amino acids. Trimming left V 5 bases short and J 0 bases short, with 9 bases between. The CDR3 protein is CASRVIPSGANVLTF. CDR3 sequence (DNA): TGCGCCAGCAGGGTTATCCCCTCTGGGGCCAACGTCCTGACTTTC.

V and J are TRBV27 and TRBJ2-2; TRBD2 matches 8 bases. This CDR3 comprises 15 residues. V shed 3 bases, J shed 4 bases, and the junction held 4 bases outside the gene matches. Germline CDR1 reads MNHEY; CDR2 reads SMNVEV (reference sequence). CDR3 bases: TGTGCCAGCAGTTTTCAGCGGGGGCCCACCGGGGAGCTGTTTTTT. Its translation: CASSFQRGPTGELFF.

By sample share, this clone is medium-sized (0.01 to 0.1%). The CDR3 sequence is CASSYTEGEQFF. The CDR3 coding sequence is TGTGCCAGCAGTTATACTGAAGGGGAGCAGTTCTTC. The chain employs TRBV2 and TRBJ2-1; no clear D gene. V was cut by 5 bases and J by 10 bases, with 12 bases left in between. Germline CDR1 is SNHLY and CDR2 is FYNNEI. CDR3 length: 12 amino acids.

This chain's CDR3 is CASRPPGGANTGELFF. As DNA, the CDR3 is TGCGCCAGCAGGCCCCCGGGGGGGGCGAACACCGGGGAGCTGTTTTTT. The chain joins TRBV10-2 to TRBJ2-2; the match to TRBD2 covers 8 bases. The V segment lost 6 bases and the J segment 0 bases; nucleotides outside the gene matches: 6. Germline CDR1 reads WSHSY; CDR2 reads SAAADI. The CDR3 consists of 16 residues.

The chain links TRBV9 to TRBJ1-3; the D is unclear. Germline CDR1 and CDR2: SGDLS and YYNGEE. Trimming removed 1 base at V and 2 bases at J, with 4 bases between. The CDR3 covers 13 residues. This chain's CDR3 is CASSVTAGNTIYF. In DNA form, the CDR3 reads TGTGCCAGCAGCGTAACTGCTGGAAACACCATATATTTT.

This chain joins TRBV5-1 and TRBJ2-7; 7 bases are a match to TRBD1. CDR1 SGHRS and CDR2 YFSETQ come from the germline V gene. This CDR3 contains 15 residues. The V and J ends lost 3 bases and 5 bases, in that order; junction bases with no gene match: 11. The CDR3 sequence: CASSSSTGPWDEQYF. As DNA, the CDR3 is TGCGCCAGCAGCTCCTCGACAGGGCCGTGGGACGAGCAGTACTTC. The variable domain in full, completed from reference TRBV5-1 and TRBJ2-7, reads KAGVTQTPRYLIKTRGQQVTLSCSPISGHRSVSWYQQTPGQGLQFLFEYFSETQRNKGNFPGRFSGRQFSNSRSEMNVSTLELGDSALYLCASSSSTGPWDEQYFGPGTRLTVT.

The gene calls are TRBV5-5 and TRBJ2-5; 7 bases agree with TRBD1. Germline V gene data show CDR1 as SGHKS and CDR2 as YYEKEE (reference sequence). There are 13 residues in the CDR3. With V trimmed by 7 bases and J by 0 bases, 3 bases remained unmatched. The CDR3 region is CASAGTDQETQYF. CDR3 bases: TGTGCCAGCGCCGGGACAGACCAAGAGACCCAGTACTTC.

The gene calls are TRBV19 and TRBJ2-1; 8 positions match TRBD1. This CDR3 spans 18 amino acids. V shed 3 bases, J shed 1 base, and the junction held 11 bases outside the gene matches. In germline, CDR1 is LNHDA, CDR2 SQIVND (reference sequence). The CDR3: CASSIGTGPTGSYNEQFF. In nucleotides, the CDR3 is TGTGCCAGTAGTATCGGGACAGGACCGACGGGGTCCTACAATGAGCAGTTCTTC.

The chain links TRBV10-3 to TRBJ2-5, with TRBD2 identical over 12 bases. J lost 4 bases, V lost 4 bases, and 4 bases had no gene match. Germline CDR1 is ENHRY and CDR2 is SYGVKD. The CDR3 sequence is 15 residues long. Here the CDR3 DNA reads TGTGCCATCAGTGCTAGCGGGAGGGCGAGAGAGACCCAGTACTTC. Its translation is CAISASGRARETQYF.

This clone was seen more than once but under ten times. The rearrangement links TRBV4-1 to TRBJ2-1, with 9 bases fitting TRBD1. The CDR3 sequence is 16 residues long. Germline lookup yields CDR1 MGHRA and CDR2 YSYEKL. V lost 4 bases and J lost 2; bases outside the gene matches: 6. The CDR3 region has the DNA TGCGCCAGCAGCCCCCGTCGACAGGGGGCCTACAATGAGCAGTTCTTC. Protein sequence: CASSPRRQGAYNEQFF.

This clone was found once. The chain is built from TRBV6-1 and TRBJ2-5; 7 bases match TRBD1. Germline V gene lookup returns CDR1 MNHNS and CDR2 SASEGT. The CDR3 is 14 residues long. V shed 6 bases and J 1 base; nucleotides not matched to a gene: 5. This chain's CDR3 is CASRFGTVQETQYF. The CDR3 nucleotides read TGTGCCAGCAGGTTCGGGACAGTCCAAGAGACCCAGTACTTC.

This clone was found once. The chain is built from TRBV19 and TRBJ1-2, with TRBD1 as a possible D gene (6 bases). This CDR3 comprises 16 residues. Per the germline V gene, CDR1 is LNHDA and CDR2 is SQIVND (reference sequence). V lost 5 bases to trimming and J lost 7 bases, with 23 bases between them. For the CDR3, the DNA is TGTGCCAGTAGTCCTCGGTGGGCCCAAGGGGGGGCTGGCTACACCTTC. It translates to CASSPRWAQGGAGYTF.

The chain uses TRBV9 and TRBJ1-1, with no clear D. Germline V lookup: CDR1 SGDLS, CDR2 YYNGEE. V was trimmed by 4 bases and J by 7 bases, leaving 17 bases between them. This CDR3 has 14 residues. The CDR3 spells CASSPKGGLLEAFF. The CDR3 DNA reads as TGTGCCAGCAGCCCGAAGGGAGGCCTTCTTGAAGCTTTCTTT. The entire variable domain, with the rest obtained from reference TRBV9 and TRBJ1-1, is as follows: DSGVTQTPKHLITATGQRVTLRCSPRSGDLSVYWYQQSLDQGLQFLIQYYNGEERAKGNILERFSAQQFPDLHSELNLSSLELGDSALYFCASSPKGGLLEAFFGQGTRLTVV.

The chain links TRBV18 to TRBJ2-1; TRBD2 aligns across 8 bases. This CDR3 is built from 15 residues. V lost 0 bases, J lost 8 bases, and 6 bases stayed unmatched. Germline values: CDR1 KGHSH, CDR2 LQKENI. DNA of the CDR3: TGTGCCAGCTCACCACCGGGCCGGGAGGGACATGAGCAGTTCTTC. Amino acid sequence: CASSPPGREGHEQFF.

The rearrangement uses TRBV19 and TRBJ2-2; possible D gene TRBD1, 5 bases. CDR1 and CDR2 from the germline V gene are LNHDA and SQIVND (reference sequence). The CDR3 loop spans 14 amino acids. The V end was cut by 9 bases, the J end by 2 bases, with 13 bases between. The CDR3 loop is CASERQGNTGELFF. The CDR3 DNA reads TGTGCCAGCGAAAGGCAGGGAAACACCGGGGAGCTGTTTTTT.

This sequence joins TRBV7-2 and TRBJ1-1; the D gene is possibly TRBD1 (6 bases). CDR1 is SGHTA, CDR2 FQGNSA, per germline. This CDR3 is built from 14 residues. V was shortened by 1 base and J by 5 bases, with 11 bases between the two germline ends. CDR3 sequence reads: CASSLDREGTEAFF. In DNA form, the CDR3 reads TGTGCCAGCAGCTTAGACAGGGAGGGGACTGAAGCTTTCTTT.

The rearrangement joins TRBV2 to TRBJ2-3; D gene ambiguous. This CDR3 spans 11 amino acids. V lost 10 bases and J 6 bases, leaving 11 bases between the germline ends. Germline V gives CDR1 SNHLY, CDR2 FYNNEI. The CDR3 DNA follows: TGTGCCACCGCCGAGTCGGATACGCAGTATTTT. Translated: CATAESDTQYF.

There are a few counts of this clone. The V and J genes are TRBV13 and TRBJ1-3; D gene ambiguous. This CDR3 region has 14 residues. CDR1 PRHDT and CDR2 FYEKMQ come from the germline V gene (reference sequence). V was pared by 2 bases and J by 6 bases, with 11 bases between. CDR3 protein: CASSLISGSNTIYF. The CDR3 DNA reads as TGTGCCAGCAGCTTAATCTCCGGGTCAAACACCATATATTTT.

The chain carries TRBV9 and TRBJ2-1; 15 bases match TRBD2. Germline lookup yields CDR1 SGDLS and CDR2 YYNGEE. The CDR3 has 16 residues. V lost 4 bases, J lost 8 bases, and 7 bases stayed unmatched. The CDR3 region has the DNA TGTGCCAGCAGCCCGGGACTAGCGGGAGGTGAAGATGAGCAGTTCTTC. It encodes CASSPGLAGGEDEQFF.

The chain combines TRBV5-1 with TRBJ1-3, with 7 bases lining up with TRBD1. V lost 4 bases to trimming and J lost 7 bases; unmatched junction nucleotides: 5. This CDR3 has 13 residues. CDR1 is SGHRS and CDR2 is YFSETQ in the germline V gene. For the CDR3, the DNA is TGCGCCAGCAGCAGCCCGACAGGGAACACCATATATTTT. It yields the protein CASSSPTGNTIYF.

V is TRBV7-6 and J is TRBJ1-6, with a tentative D call TRBD1 (5 bases). This CDR3 is built from 13 residues. Trimming removed 3 bases from V and 8 bases from J, with 8 bases in between. Germline CDR1 and CDR2: SGHVS and FNYEAQ. The CDR3 loop is CASSFGTDSPLHF. DNA of the CDR3: TGTGCCAGCAGCTTCGGGACCGATTCACCCCTCCACTTT.

This chain links TRBV7-9 with TRBJ2-5; TRBD1 is a possible D gene (6 bases). With 5 bases removed from V and 1 base from J, the gap between germline ends came to 14 bases. Per the germline V gene, CDR1 is SEHNR and CDR2 is FQNEAQ (reference sequence). CDR3 length: 15 residues. The DNA of the CDR3 is TGTGCCAGCAGCCCCCGACAGGCGATCCAAGAGACCCAGTACTTC. This translates into CASSPRQAIQETQYF.

The V and J genes are TRBV5-1 and TRBJ2-7; perhaps TRBD1 as D (5 bases). Germline lookup yields CDR1 SGHRS and CDR2 YFSETQ. V was cut by 4 bases and J by 0 bases, with 14 bases left in between. This CDR3 is built from 15 residues. The CDR3 nucleotides are TGCGCCAGCAGCGGCCCCAGGACAAGCTCCTACGAGCAGTACTTC. This translates into CASSGPRTSSYEQYF.